Included here is one T cell receptor beta chain sequence, with context. V lost 5 bases to trimming and J lost 0 bases, with 14 bases between them. Germline CDR1 is SGHVS and CDR2 is FQNEAQ. CDR3 length: 15 residues. The data originate from a study of blood T cells in healthy people across ages. Using a J-beta primer mix together with a sample-barcoded 5' primer, a second PCR was run for about 6 to 12 cycles. One entry per CDR3 protein, called by TCRdb with MiXCR from the 5' RACE reads. The profile shows about 730,000 distinct CDR3 sequences, about 40% of them singletons. The TCR originated in a woman between 55 and 75 years old in good health. The V and J genes are TRBV7-8 and TRBJ2-7; D unresolved. The source material was blood. CDR3 nucleotides: TGTGCCAGCAGCAGCCCGGCAGGCAGCTCCTACGAGCAGTACTTC. Its protein is CASSSPAGSSYEQYF.